A single sample is the source of the 12 T cell receptor beta chains below, sequenced in a study of shared clonotypes between healthy human individuals. Method: immunoSEQ multiplex PCR; TCRdb's copy keeps in-frame clones and lacks some. Here the sample spans some 500,000 clones, about 96% being singletons. The sample comprised naive CD4+ T cells sorted from blood. Subset meaning: CD45RA+ positively selected. These receptor sequences come from a woman younger than 45 in good health.

V usage is TRBV28 and J usage is TRBJ2-1, with 16 bases fitting TRBD2. The ends lost 8 bases at V and 7 bases at J; junction bases unmatched: 8. The germline gives CDR1 MDHEN, CDR2 SYDVKM. The CDR3 loop spans 16 amino acids. DNA for the CDR3: TGTGCCAGCCGGGGACTAGCGGGAGGGCTTTATAATGAGCAGTTCTTC. As protein: CASRGLAGGLYNEQFF. The whole variable domain, filled in from reference TRBV28 and TRBJ2-1, reads DVKVTQSSRYLVKRTGEKVFLECVQDMDHENMFWYRQDPGLGLRLIYFSYDVKMKEKGDIPEGYSVSREKKERFSLILESASTNQTSMYLCASRGLAGGLYNEQFFGPGTRLTVL.

The chain employs TRBV27 and TRBJ1-2; D might be TRBD1 (5 bases). Per germline, CDR1 MNHEY and CDR2 SMNVEV (reference sequence). V dropped 6 bases and J dropped 1 base, with 9 bases sitting between them. The CDR3 covers 13 residues. The CDR3 coding sequence is TGTGCCAGCAGGCGAGGGGATAACTATGGCTACACCTTC. Amino acids: CASRRGDNYGYTF.

The CDR3 spells CASSIGTSGNEQFF. In DNA, the CDR3 is TGTGCCAGTAGTATAGGGACTAGTGGTAATGAGCAGTTCTTC. V is TRBV19 and J is TRBJ2-1; 7 bases fit TRBD2. The CDR3 is 14 residues long. With 1 base clipped from V and 7 bases from J, the junction kept 4 bases outside the gene matches. Germline V lookup: CDR1 LNHDA, CDR2 SQIVND (reference sequence).

The chain employs TRBV19 and TRBJ2-3; TRBD1 matches at 9 bases. After removal of 5 bases from V and 2 bases from J, the junction contained 8 bases not matched to a gene. The germline gives CDR1 LNHDA, CDR2 SQIVND (reference sequence). The CDR3 runs 16 residues. The CDR3 region is CASSGDRAGATDTQYF. The CDR3 DNA is TGTGCCAGTAGTGGGGACAGGGCGGGCGCCACAGATACGCAGTATTTT.

The chain combines TRBV18 with TRBJ2-3; the D gene is possibly TRBD1 (7 bases). Germline V gene data show CDR1 as KGHSH and CDR2 as LQKENI. This CDR3 contains 16 residues. V lost 3 bases to trimming and J lost 2 bases, with 15 bases between them. The CDR3 DNA follows: TGTGCCAGCTCACCTCAGGGGGGAGCTTTCACAGATACGCAGTATTTT. Its translation: CASSPQGGAFTDTQYF.

The chain uses TRBV5-1 and TRBJ2-7; TRBD2 matches at 9 bases. The CDR3 spans 14 residues. Per germline, CDR1 SGHRS and CDR2 YFSETQ. Trimming removed 7 bases from V and 5 bases from J; junction bases left unmatched: 10. The CDR3 here is CASGAGGPSHEQYF. For the CDR3, the DNA is TGCGCCAGCGGGGCGGGAGGGCCTTCTCACGAGCAGTACTTC.

This clone was counted once. The chain joins TRBV7-9 to TRBJ2-5; no reliable D call. Per the germline V gene, CDR1 is SEHNR and CDR2 is FQNEAQ (reference sequence). The CDR3 has 13 residues. The V and J ends lost 5 bases and 5 bases respectively, with 12 bases between them. CDR3 region: CASSPRGLETQYF. The CDR3 nucleotides are TGTGCCAGCAGCCCCCGTGGGTTGGAGACCCAGTACTTC.

This chain links TRBV20-1 with TRBJ2-1; D is unresolved. Germline CDR1 DFQATT, CDR2 SNEGSKA (reference sequence). V lost 3 bases and J 10 bases, leaving 10 bases between the germline ends. This CDR3 comprises 11 residues. In DNA form, the CDR3 reads TGCAGTGCTAGTCGACTTATGGAGCAGTTCTTC. Protein: CSASRLMEQFF.

The V and J genes are TRBV4-1 and TRBJ1-2; 9 nucleotides agree with TRBD1. CDR1 and CDR2 from the germline V gene are MGHRA and YSYEKL. After removal of 6 bases from V and 5 bases from J, the junction contained 16 bases not matched to a gene. The CDR3 extends over 17 amino acids. The DNA of the CDR3 is TGCGCCAGCAGACCGGGACAGGGATCGGGTGGTGGTTATGGCTACACCTTC. Encoded protein: CASRPGQGSGGGYGYTF.

As concerns this clone: Distinct nucleotide sequences in the sample also encode this CDR3. This chain uses TRBV28 with TRBJ1-3, with D perhaps matching TRBD1 (5 bases). The V gene's germline CDR1 is MDHEN and CDR2 SYDVKM. Deletions cut 4 bases from V and 8 bases from J, with 18 bases between. The CDR3 extends over 15 amino acids. The CDR3 here is CASSSNDRQGHTIYF. The DNA for the CDR3 is TGTGCCAGCAGTTCGAACGACCGGCAGGGACACACCATATATTTT.

The chain joins TRBV5-1 to TRBJ2-1, with 8 bases fitting TRBD1. The CDR3 contains 14 residues. After removal of 5 bases from V and 5 bases from J, the junction contained 6 bases not matched to a gene. Germline assignment: CDR1 SGHRS and CDR2 YFSETQ. This chain's CDR3 is CASSGPGGHNEQFF. CDR3 bases: TGCGCCAGCAGTGGACCAGGGGGCCACAATGAGCAGTTCTTC.

This chain connects TRBV6-6 to TRBJ2-7, with 12 bases fitting TRBD1. Germline V gives CDR1 MNHNY, CDR2 SVGAGI (reference sequence). Trimming took 7 bases from V and 6 from J; bases not matched to a gene: 7. CDR3 length equals 14 residues. The CDR3 nucleotides are TGTGCCAGCAAGGGGACAGGGGGCGAAAGCGAGCAGTACTTC. The encoded protein is CASKGTGGESEQYF.